The sequence of this T cell receptor beta chain was determined in a study of blood T cell repertoires in COVID-19. At the level of the study: Whether acute or convalescent, the COVID-19 samples came from the United States, Italy and Spain. PBMCs, B-cell-depleted T cells, or T cells were the source of the cDNA or gDNA that made up the material.

Per the study methods: Estimates of nucleated cell counts were drawn from the amplification of reference gene primers. Only in-frame clones appear in the TCRdb table, and some are missing; sequencing was by immunoSEQ multiplex PCR. D and trimming were read from the DNA, whereas the V and J calls and clone size are those reported in that table. The repertoire holds about 270,000 clones, around 82% seen once, with around 3.2% in the top ten. Trimming removed 5 bases from V and 0 bases from J; junction bases left unmatched: 11. In germline, CDR1 is SGHAT, CDR2 FQNNGV. The CDR3 is 17 amino acids. The chain links TRBV11-2 to TRBJ2-3, with 7 bases lining up with TRBD1. This TCR came from a young woman with acute or convalescent COVID-19. Sequenced material: peripheral blood. The CDR3 DNA sequence: TGTGCCAGCAGCCACAGGGGAACTGTAACTAGCACAGATACGCAGTATTTT. Protein: CASSHRGTVTSTDTQYF.